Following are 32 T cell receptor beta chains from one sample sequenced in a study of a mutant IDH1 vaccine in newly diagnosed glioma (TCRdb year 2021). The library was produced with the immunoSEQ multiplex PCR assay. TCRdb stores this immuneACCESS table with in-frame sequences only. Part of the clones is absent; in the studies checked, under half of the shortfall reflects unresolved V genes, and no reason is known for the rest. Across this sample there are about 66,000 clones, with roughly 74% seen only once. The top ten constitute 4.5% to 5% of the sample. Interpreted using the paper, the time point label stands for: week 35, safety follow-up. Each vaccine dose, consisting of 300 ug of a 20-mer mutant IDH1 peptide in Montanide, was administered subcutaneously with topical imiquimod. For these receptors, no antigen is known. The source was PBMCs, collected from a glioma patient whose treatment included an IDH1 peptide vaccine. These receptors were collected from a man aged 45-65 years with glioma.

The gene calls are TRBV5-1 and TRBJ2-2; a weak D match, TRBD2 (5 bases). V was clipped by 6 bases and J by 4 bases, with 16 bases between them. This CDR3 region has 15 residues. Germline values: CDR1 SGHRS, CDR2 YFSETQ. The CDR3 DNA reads TGCGCCAGCACCCACGGGCAGGCGGGCACCGGGGAGCTGTTTTTT. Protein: CASTHGQAGTGELFF.

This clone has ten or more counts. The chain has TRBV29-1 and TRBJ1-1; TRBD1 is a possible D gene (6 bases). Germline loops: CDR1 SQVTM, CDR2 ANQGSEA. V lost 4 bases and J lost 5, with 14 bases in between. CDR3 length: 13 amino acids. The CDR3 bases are TGCAGCGTTGTAATATTCCAGGGGACTGAAGCTTTCTTT. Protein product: CSVVIFQGTEAFF. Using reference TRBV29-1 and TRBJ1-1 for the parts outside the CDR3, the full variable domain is SAVISQKPSRDICQRGTSLTIQCQVDSQVTMMFWYRQQPGQSLTLIATANQGSEATYESGFVIDKFPISRPNLTFSTLTVSNMSPEDSSIYLCSVVIFQGTEAFFGQGTRLTVV.

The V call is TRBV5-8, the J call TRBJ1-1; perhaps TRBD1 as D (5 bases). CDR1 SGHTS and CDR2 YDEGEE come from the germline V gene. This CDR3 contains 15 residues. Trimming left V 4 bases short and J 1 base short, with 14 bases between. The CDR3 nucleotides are TGTGCCAGCAGCAGGACCGGGACTGCGAACACTGAAGCTTTCTTT. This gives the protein CASSRTGTANTEAFF.

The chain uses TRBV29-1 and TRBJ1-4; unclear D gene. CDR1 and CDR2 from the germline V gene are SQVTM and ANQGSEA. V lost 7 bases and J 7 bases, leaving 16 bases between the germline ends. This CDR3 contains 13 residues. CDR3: CSALPGGGEKLFF. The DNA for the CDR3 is TGCAGCGCACTTCCTGGCGGAGGTGAAAAACTGTTTTTT.

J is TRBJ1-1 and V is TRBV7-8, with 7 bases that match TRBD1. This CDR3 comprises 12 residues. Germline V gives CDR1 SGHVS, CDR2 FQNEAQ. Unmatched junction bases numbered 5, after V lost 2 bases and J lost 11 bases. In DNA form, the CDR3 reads TGTGCCAGCAGCTTACTGCGCAGGGGGGCTTTCTTT. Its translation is CASSLLRRGAFF. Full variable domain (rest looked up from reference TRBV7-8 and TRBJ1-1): GAGVSQSPRYKVAKRGQDVALRCDPISGHVSLFWYQQALGQGPEFLTYFQNEAQLDKSGLPSDRFFAERPEGSVSTLKIQRTQQEDSAVYLCASSLLRRGAFFGQGTRLTVV.

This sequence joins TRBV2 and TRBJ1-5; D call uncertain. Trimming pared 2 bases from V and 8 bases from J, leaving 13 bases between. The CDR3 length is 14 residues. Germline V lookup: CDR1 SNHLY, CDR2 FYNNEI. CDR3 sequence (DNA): TGTGCCAGCAGTGAACTTGGGAGGAATAAGCCCCAGCATTTT. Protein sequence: CASSELGRNKPQHF.

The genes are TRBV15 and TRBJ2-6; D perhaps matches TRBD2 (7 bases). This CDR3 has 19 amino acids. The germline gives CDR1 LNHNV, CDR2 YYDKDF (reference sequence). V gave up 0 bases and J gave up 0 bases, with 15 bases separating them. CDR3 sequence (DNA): TGTGCCACCAGCAGAGAAACGGGGAGGGGGGACTCTGGGGCCAACGTCCTGACTTTC. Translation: CATSRETGRGDSGANVLTF.

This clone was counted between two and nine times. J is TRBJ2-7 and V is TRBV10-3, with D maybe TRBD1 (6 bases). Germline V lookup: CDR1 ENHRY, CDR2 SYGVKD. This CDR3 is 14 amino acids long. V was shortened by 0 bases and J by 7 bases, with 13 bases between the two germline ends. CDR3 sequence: CAISESATQGEQYF. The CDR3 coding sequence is TGTGCCATCAGTGAGTCGGCGACCCAGGGGGAGCAGTACTTC.

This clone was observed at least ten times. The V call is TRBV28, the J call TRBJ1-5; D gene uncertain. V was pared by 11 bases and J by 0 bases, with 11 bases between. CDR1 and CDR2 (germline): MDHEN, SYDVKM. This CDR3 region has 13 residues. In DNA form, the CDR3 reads TGTGCCTTGGCGAGAGTTAGCAATCAGCCCCAGCATTTT. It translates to CALARVSNQPQHF. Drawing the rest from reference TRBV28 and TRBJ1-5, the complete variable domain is DVKVTQSSRYLVKRTGEKVFLECVQDMDHENMFWYRQDPGLGLRLIYFSYDVKMKEKGDIPEGYSVSREKKERFSLILESASTNQTSMYLCALARVSNQPQHFGDGTRLSIL.

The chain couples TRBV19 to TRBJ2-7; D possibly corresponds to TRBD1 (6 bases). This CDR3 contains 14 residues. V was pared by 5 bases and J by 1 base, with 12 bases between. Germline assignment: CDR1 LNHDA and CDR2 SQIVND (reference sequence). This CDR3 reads CASSPGAGSYEQYF. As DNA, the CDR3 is TGTGCCAGTAGTCCAGGGGCCGGGTCCTACGAGCAGTACTTC.

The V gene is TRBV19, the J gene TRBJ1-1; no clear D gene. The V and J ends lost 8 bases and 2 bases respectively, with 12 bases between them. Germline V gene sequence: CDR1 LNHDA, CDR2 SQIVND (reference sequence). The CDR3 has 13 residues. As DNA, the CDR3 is TGTGCCAGTTCTGGGAAAATTAACACTGAAGCTTTCTTT. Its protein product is CASSGKINTEAFF.

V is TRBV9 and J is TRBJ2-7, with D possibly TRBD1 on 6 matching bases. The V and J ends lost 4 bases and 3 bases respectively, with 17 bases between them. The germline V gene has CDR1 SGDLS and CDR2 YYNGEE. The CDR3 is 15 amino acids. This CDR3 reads CASSPTGQTYYEQYF. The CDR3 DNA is TGTGCCAGCAGCCCCACAGGACAGACCTACTACGAGCAGTACTTC. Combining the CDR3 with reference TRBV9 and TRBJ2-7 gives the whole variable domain DSGVTQTPKHLITATGQRVTLRCSPRSGDLSVYWYQQSLDQGLQFLIQYYNGEERAKGNILERFSAQQFPDLHSELNLSSLELGDSALYFCASSPTGQTYYEQYFGPGTRLTVT.

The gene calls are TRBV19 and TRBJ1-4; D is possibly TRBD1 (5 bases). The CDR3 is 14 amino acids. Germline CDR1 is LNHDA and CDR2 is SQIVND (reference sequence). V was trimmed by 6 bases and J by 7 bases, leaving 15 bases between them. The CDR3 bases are TGTGCCAGTAGGGCGGCGGGGGGGTCTGAAAAACTGTTTTTT. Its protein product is CASRAAGGSEKLFF.

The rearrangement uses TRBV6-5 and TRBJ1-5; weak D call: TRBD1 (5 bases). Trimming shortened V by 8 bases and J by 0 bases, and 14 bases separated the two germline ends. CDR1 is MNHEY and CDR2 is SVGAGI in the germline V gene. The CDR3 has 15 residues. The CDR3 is CASGEGTGSNQPQHF. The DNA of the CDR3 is TGTGCCAGCGGGGAGGGGACGGGTAGCAATCAGCCCCAGCATTTT.

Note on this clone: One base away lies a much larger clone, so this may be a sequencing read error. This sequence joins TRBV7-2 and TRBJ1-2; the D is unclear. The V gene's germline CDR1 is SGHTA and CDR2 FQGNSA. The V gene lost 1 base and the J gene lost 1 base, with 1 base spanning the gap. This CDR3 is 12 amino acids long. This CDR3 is CASSLVNYGYTF. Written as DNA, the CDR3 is TGTGCCAGCAGCTTAGTTAACTATGGCTACACCTTC.

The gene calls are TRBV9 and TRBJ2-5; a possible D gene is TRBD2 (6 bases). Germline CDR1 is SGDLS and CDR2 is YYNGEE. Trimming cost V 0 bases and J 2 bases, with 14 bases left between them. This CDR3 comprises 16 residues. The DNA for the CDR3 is TGTGCCAGCAGCGTAGCTGCGGCGGGGCCACAAGAGACCCAGTACTTC. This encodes CASSVAAAGPQETQYF.

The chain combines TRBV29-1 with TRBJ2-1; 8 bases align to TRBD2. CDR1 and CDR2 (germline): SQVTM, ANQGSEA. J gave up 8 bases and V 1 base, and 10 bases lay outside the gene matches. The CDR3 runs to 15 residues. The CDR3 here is CSVEVLAGPGDEQFF. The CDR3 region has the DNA TGCAGCGTTGAAGTCCTAGCGGGCCCGGGGGATGAGCAGTTCTTC.

CDR3 sequence reads: CASTRTETYEQYF. The CDR3 DNA follows: TGTGCCAGCACCCGGACGGAAACCTACGAGCAGTACTTC. This chain joins TRBV6-5 and TRBJ2-7; no firm D call. V lost 7 bases, J lost 2 bases, and 12 bases lay in between. The CDR3 is made up of 13 amino acids. Germline CDR1 is MNHEY and CDR2 is SVGAGI.

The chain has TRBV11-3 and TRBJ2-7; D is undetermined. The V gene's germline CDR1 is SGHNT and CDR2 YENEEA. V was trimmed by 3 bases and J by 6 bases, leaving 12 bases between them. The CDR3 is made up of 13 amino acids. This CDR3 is CASSFTAVGEQYF. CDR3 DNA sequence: TGTGCCAGCAGCTTCACTGCCGTGGGCGAGCAGTACTTC.

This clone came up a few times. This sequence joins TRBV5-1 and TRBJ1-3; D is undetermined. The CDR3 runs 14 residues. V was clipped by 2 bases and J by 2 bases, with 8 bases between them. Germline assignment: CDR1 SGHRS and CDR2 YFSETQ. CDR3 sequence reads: CASSFREPGNTIYF. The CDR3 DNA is TGCGCCAGCAGCTTTCGGGAGCCTGGAAACACCATATATTTT.

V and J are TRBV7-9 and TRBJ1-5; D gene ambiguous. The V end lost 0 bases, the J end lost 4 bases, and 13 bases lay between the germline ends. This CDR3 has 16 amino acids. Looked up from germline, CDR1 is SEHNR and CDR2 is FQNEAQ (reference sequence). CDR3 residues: CASSLAGPNQNQPQHF. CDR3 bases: TGTGCCAGCAGCTTAGCCGGCCCGAACCAGAATCAGCCCCAGCATTTT.

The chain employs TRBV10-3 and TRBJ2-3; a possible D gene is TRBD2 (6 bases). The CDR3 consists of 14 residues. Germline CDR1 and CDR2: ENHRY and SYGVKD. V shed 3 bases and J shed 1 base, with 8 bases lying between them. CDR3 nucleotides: TGTGCCATCAGTGACCAGCGGGGCACAGATACGCAGTATTTT. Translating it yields CAISDQRGTDTQYF.

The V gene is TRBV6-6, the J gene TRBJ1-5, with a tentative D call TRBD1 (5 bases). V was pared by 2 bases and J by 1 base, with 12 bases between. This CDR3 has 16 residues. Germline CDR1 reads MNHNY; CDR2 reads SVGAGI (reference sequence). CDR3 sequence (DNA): TGTGCCAGCAGTTACGGGGCAGGGTTCAGCAATCAGCCCCAGCATTTT. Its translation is CASSYGAGFSNQPQHF.

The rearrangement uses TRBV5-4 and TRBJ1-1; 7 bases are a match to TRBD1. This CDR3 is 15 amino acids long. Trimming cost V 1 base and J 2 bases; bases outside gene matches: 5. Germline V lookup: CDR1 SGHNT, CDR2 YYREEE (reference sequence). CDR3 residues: CASSLPGTANTEAFF. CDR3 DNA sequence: TGTGCCAGCAGCTTGCCCGGGACAGCTAACACTGAAGCTTTCTTT.

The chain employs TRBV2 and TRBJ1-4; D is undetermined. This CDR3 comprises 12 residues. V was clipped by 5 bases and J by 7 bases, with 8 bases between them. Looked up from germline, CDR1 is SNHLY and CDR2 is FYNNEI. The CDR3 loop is CASSPVGEKLFF. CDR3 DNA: TGTGCCAGCAGTCCAGTCGGTGAAAAACTGTTTTTT.

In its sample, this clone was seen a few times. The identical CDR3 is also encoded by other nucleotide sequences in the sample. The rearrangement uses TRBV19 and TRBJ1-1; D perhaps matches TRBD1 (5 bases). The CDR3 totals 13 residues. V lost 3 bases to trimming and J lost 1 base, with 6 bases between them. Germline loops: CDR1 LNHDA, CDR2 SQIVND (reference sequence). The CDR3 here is CASSMGGNTEAFF. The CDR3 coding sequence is TGTGCCAGTAGTATGGGGGGGAACACTGAAGCTTTCTTT.

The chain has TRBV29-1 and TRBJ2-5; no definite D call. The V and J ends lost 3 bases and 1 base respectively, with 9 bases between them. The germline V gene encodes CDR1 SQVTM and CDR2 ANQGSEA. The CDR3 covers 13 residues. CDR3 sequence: CSVDQPLQETQYF. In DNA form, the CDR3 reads TGCAGCGTTGACCAACCACTCCAAGAGACCCAGTACTTC.

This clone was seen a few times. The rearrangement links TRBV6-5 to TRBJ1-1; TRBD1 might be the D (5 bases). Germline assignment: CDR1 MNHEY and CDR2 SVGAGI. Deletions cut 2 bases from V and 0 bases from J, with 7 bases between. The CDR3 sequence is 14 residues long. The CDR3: CASSYGTMNTEAFF. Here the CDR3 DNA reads TGTGCCAGCAGTTACGGGACCATGAACACTGAAGCTTTCTTT.

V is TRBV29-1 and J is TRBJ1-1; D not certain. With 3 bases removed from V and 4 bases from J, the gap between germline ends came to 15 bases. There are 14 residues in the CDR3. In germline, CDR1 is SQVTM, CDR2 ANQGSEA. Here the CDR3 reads CSVELWRDFTEAFF. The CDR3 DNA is TGCAGCGTTGAGCTGTGGAGGGATTTCACTGAAGCTTTCTTT.

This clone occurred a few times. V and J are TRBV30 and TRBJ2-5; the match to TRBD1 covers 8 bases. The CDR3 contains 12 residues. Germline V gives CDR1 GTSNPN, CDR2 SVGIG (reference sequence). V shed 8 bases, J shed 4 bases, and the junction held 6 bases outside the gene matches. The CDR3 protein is CAGDRGPETQYF. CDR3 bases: TGTGCCGGTGACAGGGGCCCAGAGACCCAGTACTTC.

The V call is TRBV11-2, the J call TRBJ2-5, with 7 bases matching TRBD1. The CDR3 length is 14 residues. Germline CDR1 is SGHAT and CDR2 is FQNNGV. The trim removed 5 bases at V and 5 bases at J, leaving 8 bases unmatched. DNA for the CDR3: TGTGCCAGCAGCCCGGGGACAGCGGAGGAGACCCAGTACTTC. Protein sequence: CASSPGTAEETQYF.

The CDR3 sequence is CASGGTGGSYEQYF. DNA of the CDR3: TGTGCCAGCGGGGGGACAGGGGGTTCTTACGAGCAGTACTTC. The V and J genes are TRBV2 and TRBJ2-7; 11 bases agree with TRBD1. Germline CDR1 SNHLY, CDR2 FYNNEI. The CDR3 spans 14 residues. Germline trimming cut 8 bases from V and 4 bases from J; bases unmatched to any gene: 7.